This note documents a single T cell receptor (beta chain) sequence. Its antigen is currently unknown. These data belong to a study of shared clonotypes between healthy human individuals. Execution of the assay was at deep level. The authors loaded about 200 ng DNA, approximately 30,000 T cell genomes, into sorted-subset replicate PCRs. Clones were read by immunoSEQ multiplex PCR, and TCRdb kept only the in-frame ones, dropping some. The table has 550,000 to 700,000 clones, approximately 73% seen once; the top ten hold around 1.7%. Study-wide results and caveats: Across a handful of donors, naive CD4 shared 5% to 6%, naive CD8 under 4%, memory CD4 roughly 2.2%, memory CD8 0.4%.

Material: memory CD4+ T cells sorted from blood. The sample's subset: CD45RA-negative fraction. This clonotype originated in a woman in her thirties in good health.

CDR3 coding DNA: TGTGCCAGCAGCGTAGGATTAGCGGGAGTCGTCAGCACAGATACGCAGTATTTT. Amino acids: CASSVGLAGVVSTDTQYF. This rearrangement joins TRBV9 to TRBJ2-3, with TRBD2 matching over 9 bases. J lost 0 bases, V lost 0 bases, and 8 bases had no gene match. Germline V gene sequence: CDR1 SGDLS, CDR2 YYNGEE. The CDR3 runs to 18 residues.